These T cell receptor beta chains were read from a single sample in a study of T cells in localized non-small cell lung cancer. Measured with immunoSEQ multiplex PCR; TCRdb has only the in-frame clones, and not every one. The sample records under 35,000 clones, approximately 80% being singletons. The input for sequencing was peripheral blood, taken before any cancer treatment. Receptors were obtained from a male donor at least 60 years old with stage II squamous cell lung carcinoma. CDR3s include the opening cysteine and the closing phenylalanine or tryptophan. The D gene is left open where the match is weak. Size values are once, few and many counts, or a class for expanded clones, and some rows have none.

D	length	size	V	J	DNA	CDR3
.	19	.	TRBV6-1	TRBJ1-5	TGTGCCAGCAGTGAAGGTAACTGGGGGCGGGGGGCTGGCAATCAGCCCCAGCATTTT	CASSEGNWGRGAGNQPQHF
TRBD2	16	.	TRBV19	TRBJ2-1	TGTGCCAGTAGTATGGGGGCTAGCGGGTTCATCAATGAGCAGTTCTTC	CASSMGASGFINEQFF
.	16	.	TRBV18	TRBJ2-7	TGTGCCAGCTCACCATATAGGGTGGCCTCTTCCTACGAGCAGTACTTC	CASSPYRVASSYEQYF
.	16	.	TRBV14	TRBJ1-1	TGTGCCAGCAGCCCAAGCAGGGGCAGGGATTGGACTGAAGCTTTCTTT	CASSPSRGRDWTEAFF
.	13	once	TRBV14	TRBJ2-2	TGTGCCAGCAGTCTACAGGGAACCGGGGAGCTGTTTTTT	CASSLQGTGELFF
.	13	.	TRBV14	TRBJ2-1	TGTGCCAGCAGCCAAAACAGGGAAAATGAGCAGTTCTTC	CASSQNRENEQFF
.	12	.	TRBV27	TRBJ2-2	TGTGCCAGCAGATTAAGATACGGGGAGCTGTTTTTT	CASRLRYGELFF
TRBD1	16	.	TRBV14	TRBJ2-1	TGTGCCAGCAGCCAAGTCAGGGGGAGATCCTACAATGAGCAGTTCTTC	CASSQVRGRSYNEQFF
.	15	.	TRBV7-9	TRBJ1-2	TGTGCCAGCAGCTTAAGTCTAGCAGGGCTTCATGGCTACACCTTC	CASSLSLAGLHGYTF
.	14	.	TRBV6-5	TRBJ2-7	TGTGCCAGCACTCCCTGGGGCCGCTCCTACGAGCAGTACTTC	CASTPWGRSYEQYF
TRBD2	13	.	TRBV6-1	TRBJ2-5	TGTGCCAGCAGGAGGGAGGGCCCGCGGACCCAGTACTTC	CASRREGPRTQYF
.	13	many	TRBV6-5	TRBJ1-1	TGTGCCAGCAGTTACTCGGGGGAGACTGAAGCTTTCTTT	CASSYSGETEAFF
.	13	.	TRBV6-5	TRBJ2-5	TGTGCCAGCGTCCCCTCGGGGGAAGGGACCCAGTACTTC	CASVPSGEGTQYF
TRBD1	16	.	TRBV6-5	TRBJ1-6	TGTGCCAGCAGTTGGACAGGGATGGCCTATAATTCACCCCTCCACTTT	CASSWTGMAYNSPLHF
.	15	.	TRBV19	TRBJ1-1	TGTGCCAGTAGTATGGTCGCGTGGCTGAACACTGAAGCTTTCTTT	CASSMVAWLNTEAFF
TRBD1	15	.	TRBV6-5	TRBJ1-5	TGTGCCAGCAGCTTCGACAGGGGGCGCAATCAGCCCCAGCATTTT	CASSFDRGRNQPQHF
TRBD1	19	.	TRBV11-2	TRBJ2-2	TGTGCCAGCAGCTTAGTGGCGGGGGCCACAGGGGGCAACACCGGGGAGCTGTTTTTT	CASSLVAGATGGNTGELFF
.	10	.	TRBV20-1	TRBJ1-2	TGCAGTGCTGGACCCCAAGGCTACACCTTC	CSAGPQGYTF
TRBD1	15	once	TRBV18	TRBJ2-1	TGTGCCAGCTCACCGCCCCAGGGGGCCTACAATGAGCAGTTCTTC	CASSPPQGAYNEQFF
TRBD1	13	.	TRBV6-1	TRBJ1-1	TGTGCCAGCAGCCAAGACAGGGAGGGTAGGGCTTTCTTT	CASSQDREGRAFF
TRBD1	15	.	TRBV6-4	TRBJ1-1	TGTGCCAGCAGTGCCTCGGCAGGGGGGAACACTGAAGCTTTCTTT	CASSASAGGNTEAFF
.	16	few	TRBV28	TRBJ1-5	TGTGCCAGCGGCCGGGATGGACAGACTAGCAATCAGCCCCAGCATTTT	CASGRDGQTSNQPQHF
.	12	.	TRBV6-1	TRBJ1-6	TGTGCCAGCAGTGAGGTAAGATCACCCCTCCACTTT	CASSEVRSPLHF
.	13	.	TRBV11-2	TRBJ1-1	TGTGCCAGCGAACAGGGAAGGGGCACTGAAGCTTTCTTT	CASEQGRGTEAFF
.	13	few	TRBV6-5	TRBJ1-1	TGTGCCAGCAGTTATGGGGGAGGCACTGAAGCTTTCTTT	CASSYGGGTEAFF
.	12	.	TRBV5-6	TRBJ2-1	TGTGCCACTCCAAATTGGGGCAATGAGCAGTTCTTC	CATPNWGNEQFF
TRBD1	15	.	TRBV30	TRBJ2-6	TGTGCCTGGAGTGTACAGGGGGCTGGGGCCAACGTCCTGACTTTC	CAWSVQGAGANVLTF
.	15	.	TRBV11-2	TRBJ2-3	TGTGCCAGCAGCTTAGGACCCCCGTCCACAGATACGCAGTATTTT	CASSLGPPSTDTQYF
.	13	.	TRBV19	TRBJ1-1	TGTGCCAGTAGTATAGACGTGGACACTGAAGCTTTCTTT	CASSIDVDTEAFF
.	15	.	TRBV7-2	TRBJ2-5	TGTGCCAGCAGCTTATATCCGGGCGGGCAAGAGACCCAGTACTTC	CASSLYPGGQETQYF
TRBD1	15	.	TRBV5-8	TRBJ2-1	TGTGCCAGCAGCTTCGGACAGGGGCCATACAATGAGCAGTTCTTC	CASSFGQGPYNEQFF
.	13	.	TRBV5-1	TRBJ2-5	TGCGCCAGCAGCTTGATCGGGAAGGAGACCCAGTACTTC	CASSLIGKETQYF
.	13	.	TRBV30	TRBJ2-7	TGTGCCTGGAATGTGGGCGGCAGGGACGAGCAGTACTTC	CAWNVGGRDEQYF
TRBD1	16	.	TRBV5-4	TRBJ2-3	TGTGCCAGCAGCTTGGTTTGGACAGGGGGAACAGATACGCAGTATTTT	CASSLVWTGGTDTQYF
TRBD2	22	.	TRBV7-7	TRBJ2-5	TGTGCCAGCAGCCCCGGGACAGGCCAGTATGGACTAGCGGGAGCCTTACAAGAGACCCAGTACTTC	CASSPGTGQYGLAGALQETQYF
TRBD2	16	.	TRBV14	TRBJ2-1	TGTGCCAGCAGCCAAGAGCTAGCGGGTTGGGGGAATGAGCAGTTCTTC	CASSQELAGWGNEQFF
.	14	.	TRBV25-1	TRBJ2-1	TGTGCCAGCACAAACAGGGAAAATTATAATGAGCAGTTCTTC	CASTNRENYNEQFF
TRBD2	14	.	TRBV11-3	TRBJ2-3	TGTGCCAGCAGCTTAGTAGCGGGCGCAGATACGCAGTATTTT	CASSLVAGADTQYF
TRBD1	16	.	TRBV29-1	TRBJ2-6	TGCAGCGTTGTGGGGGACAGGGGGGCTGGGGCCAACGTCCTGACTTTC	CSVVGDRGAGANVLTF
TRBD1	13	.	TRBV29-1	TRBJ1-4	TGCAGCGTTGAAGGGACAGGGGCCGAAAAACTGTTTTTT	CSVEGTGAEKLFF
.	15	.	TRBV5-1	TRBJ1-2	TGCGCCAGCAGCTTATTGGGGAGGGCATTACGTGGCTACACCTTC	CASSLLGRALRGYTF